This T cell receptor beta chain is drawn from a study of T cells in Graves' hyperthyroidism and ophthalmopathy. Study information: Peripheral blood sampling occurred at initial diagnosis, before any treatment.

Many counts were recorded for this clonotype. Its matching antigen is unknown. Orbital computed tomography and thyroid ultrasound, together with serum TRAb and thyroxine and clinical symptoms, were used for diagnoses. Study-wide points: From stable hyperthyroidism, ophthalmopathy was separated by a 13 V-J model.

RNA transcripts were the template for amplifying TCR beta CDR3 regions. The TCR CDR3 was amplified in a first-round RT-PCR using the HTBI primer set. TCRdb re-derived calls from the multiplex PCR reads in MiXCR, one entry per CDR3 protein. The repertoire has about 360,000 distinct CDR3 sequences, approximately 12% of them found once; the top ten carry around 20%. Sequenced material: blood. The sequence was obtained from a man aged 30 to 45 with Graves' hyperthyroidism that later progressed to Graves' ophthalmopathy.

Here the CDR3 reads CAISESQGAAFRYNEQFF. As DNA, the CDR3 is TGTGCCATCAGTGAGTCACAGGGGGCTGCTTTTCGGTACAATGAGCAGTTCTTC. The chain is built from TRBV10-3 and TRBJ2-1, with 9 bases identical to TRBD1. The CDR3 is 18 amino acids. The ends lost 0 bases at V and 4 bases at J; junction bases unmatched: 10. Germline V gene lookup returns CDR1 ENHRY and CDR2 SYGVKD.